The entry that follows covers one T cell receptor beta chain sequence. The antigen remains undetermined. This entry belongs to a study of PD-1 blockade in mismatch repair-deficient tumors. Study-level information: Patients had some twelve mismatch repair-deficient cancer types, all previously treated and progressing.

Assay: immunoSEQ multiplex PCR; the TCRdb copy retains only in-frame clones and omits some. The sample lists around 18,000 clones, under 90% occurring once. CDR3 size: 13 residues. Germline CDR1 and CDR2: SGHRS and YFSETQ. PCR or immunohistochemistry showed mismatch repair deficiency in every enrolled patient. A few pembrolizumab responders had their TCRs sequenced. Study outcomes and limitations: Tumor-resident clones, often absent from pretreatment blood, expanded after pembrolizumab and then contracted.

Sequencing used PBMCs, obtained about 23 weeks after starting pembrolizumab. The receptor was derived from an adult with mismatch repair-deficient cancer. J is TRBJ2-5 and V is TRBV5-1; 10 bases fit TRBD1. The end of the DNA aligns better with TRBJ2-7, so the J call may be wrong. This chain's CDR3 is CASSWTGGYEQYF. The CDR3 DNA reads TGCGCCAGCAGTTGGACAGGGGGCTACGAGCAGTACTTC.